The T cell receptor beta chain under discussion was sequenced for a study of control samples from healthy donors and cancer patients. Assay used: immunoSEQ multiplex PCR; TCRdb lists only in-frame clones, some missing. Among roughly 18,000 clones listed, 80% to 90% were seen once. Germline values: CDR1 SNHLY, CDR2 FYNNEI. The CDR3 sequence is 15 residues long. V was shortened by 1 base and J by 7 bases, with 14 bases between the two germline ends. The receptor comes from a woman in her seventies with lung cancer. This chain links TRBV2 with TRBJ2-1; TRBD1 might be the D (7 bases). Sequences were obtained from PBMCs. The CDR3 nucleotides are TGTGCCAGCAGTGAAGGGCGCGGGACAGTGAATGAGCAGTTCTTC. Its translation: CASSEGRGTVNEQFF.